This TCR beta chain was profiled in a study of shared clonotypes between healthy human individuals. This clone appeared many times. V shed 4 bases and J 3 bases; nucleotides not matched to a gene: 3. The CDR3 runs to 17 residues. Germline V gene data show CDR1 as LNHDA and CDR2 as SQIVND (reference sequence). Produced via immunoSEQ multiplex PCR; TCRdb's table is partial and in-frame only. The repertoire holds about 490,000 clones, with 60% to 85% as singletons. This receptor was taken from a woman in her 40s in good health. Some clones in this sample may be carry-over from other donors' samples. The rearrangement uses TRBV19 and TRBJ2-6; 13 nucleotides line up with TRBD2. Specimen: PBMCs. CDR3 sequence reads: CASSKTSGRIGANVLTF. The DNA of the CDR3 is TGTGCCAGTAGTAAGACTAGCGGGAGGATTGGGGCCAACGTCCTGACTTTC.